This entry lists 28 T cell receptor beta chains sequenced from one sample in a study of cytomegalovirus exposure and HLA in healthy donors. The PCR made use of 60 Vbeta and 13 Jbeta primers. The table came from immunoSEQ multiplex PCR; TCRdb's copy has only in-frame clones and leaves some out. The sample yields some 71,000 clones, of which the top ten take up 1.7%. Sequencing was performed on PBMCs. The source is a woman aged 25 to 45 in good health and CMV-seronegative.

The chain employs TRBV4-2 and TRBJ2-7; 11 bases line up with TRBD2. The CDR3 length is 16 residues. Germline V gene lookup returns CDR1 LGHNA and CDR2 YNFKEQ. J was trimmed by 3 bases and V by 4 bases; bases with no gene match: 8. This CDR3 reads CASSPKGLADGYEQYF. As DNA, the CDR3 is TGTGCCAGCAGCCCAAAGGGACTAGCGGATGGCTACGAGCAGTACTTC.

This chain uses TRBV7-3 with TRBJ2-2; D possibly corresponds to TRBD2 (6 bases). V was pared by 2 bases and J by 3 bases, with 10 bases between. Germline assignment: CDR1 SGHTA and CDR2 FQGTGA. The CDR3 is 15 residues long. The CDR3 nucleotides read TGTGCCAGCAGCTTAGGGGGGACCTACACCGGGGAGCTGTTTTTT. Protein: CASSLGGTYTGELFF.

This chain uses TRBV19 with TRBJ2-1, with no clear D. Trimming removed 1 base at V and 8 bases at J, with 21 bases between. Germline V gene data show CDR1 as LNHDA and CDR2 as SQIVND (reference sequence). The CDR3 spans 17 residues. The CDR3 spells CASSIVGRPSRMDEQFF. The DNA for the CDR3 is TGTGCCAGTAGTATAGTTGGCCGTCCTAGTCGTATGGATGAGCAGTTCTTC.

V is TRBV5-1 and J is TRBJ1-5; D ambiguous. Germline CDR1 is SGHRS and CDR2 is YFSETQ. This CDR3 contains 15 residues. Deletions cut 0 bases from V and 6 bases from J, with 13 bases between. This chain's CDR3 is CASSLGFGRGQPQHF. The CDR3 nucleotides are TGCGCCAGCAGCTTGGGTTTCGGCCGGGGTCAGCCCCAGCATTTT.

As regards this clone: The same CDR3 is also encoded by other DNA sequences in this sample. This chain uses TRBV5-1 with TRBJ2-7; 9 nucleotides match TRBD1. Germline CDR1 and CDR2: SGHRS and YFSETQ. V lost 4 bases and J lost 3; bases outside the gene matches: 5. The CDR3 length is 14 residues. CDR3: CASSPGQGIYEQYF. The CDR3, as DNA: TGCGCCAGCAGCCCGGGACAGGGAATCTACGAGCAGTACTTC.

The chain uses TRBV18 and TRBJ1-2; possible D gene TRBD1, 5 bases. V was shortened by 4 bases and J by 7 bases, with 19 bases between the two germline ends. This CDR3 has 15 amino acids. Germline V gene lookup returns CDR1 KGHSH and CDR2 LQKENI. The CDR3 coding sequence is TGTGCCAGCTCACTGGGGGGAGCGGGCGAATCTGGCTACACCTTC. Translated: CASSLGGAGESGYTF.

The chain joins TRBV5-5 to TRBJ1-1, with 8 bases fitting TRBD1. V lost 6 bases to trimming and J lost 10 bases; unmatched junction nucleotides: 5. CDR1 and CDR2 from the germline V gene are SGHKS and YYEKEE (reference sequence). The CDR3 length is 11 residues. In DNA, the CDR3 is TGTGCCAGCAACTTCGGACAGGGAGCTTTCTTT. Its protein is CASNFGQGAFF.

The chain links TRBV28 to TRBJ2-7; 9 bases fit TRBD1. The germline CDR1 and CDR2 sequences are MDHEN and SYDVKM. This CDR3 is built from 15 residues. The V segment lost 5 bases and the J segment 1 base; nucleotides outside the gene matches: 6. DNA of the CDR3: TGTGCCAGCAGTACAGGACAGGGGAGTTCCTACGAGCAGTACTTC. Protein product: CASSTGQGSSYEQYF.

The V gene is TRBV29-1, the J gene TRBJ2-2, with D possibly matching TRBD2 (6 bases). The CDR3 is 16 residues long. The V gene lost 6 bases and the J gene lost 5 bases, with 22 bases spanning the gap. CDR1 is SQVTM and CDR2 is ANQGSEA in the germline V gene. The CDR3 sequence is CSVERGVGGFTGELFF. The CDR3 coding sequence is TGCAGCGTCGAAAGGGGCGTGGGGGGATTTACCGGGGAGCTGTTTTTT.

The rearrangement joins TRBV19 to TRBJ1-4; D gene uncertain. V was trimmed by 7 bases and J by 0 bases, leaving 15 bases between them. The germline gives CDR1 LNHDA, CDR2 SQIVND (reference sequence). The CDR3 has 16 residues. CDR3 DNA: TGTGCCAGTACCCACCAGCGGGCAACAACTAATGAAAAACTGTTTTTT. Translated: CASTHQRATTNEKLFF. The complete variable domain, with remaining parts taken from reference TRBV19 and TRBJ1-4, reads DGGITQSPKYLFRKEGQNVTLSCEQNLNHDAMYWYRQDPGQGLRLIYYSQIVNDFQKGDIAEGYSVSREKKESFPLTVTSAQKNPTAFYLCASTHQRATTNEKLFFGSGTQLSVL.

The chain employs TRBV6-1 and TRBJ1-2; 7 nucleotides align to TRBD1. Trimming cost V 0 bases and J 4 bases; bases outside gene matches: 5. Looked up from germline, CDR1 is MNHNS and CDR2 is SASEGT. CDR3 length: 15 amino acids. CDR3 nucleotides: TGTGCCAGCAGTGAAGCCTTACAGGGGATCTATGGCTACACCTTC. Protein sequence: CASSEALQGIYGYTF.

CDR3 region: CASSLVREGGDTQYF. CDR3 nucleotides: TGTGCCAGCAGCTTAGTCCGGGAGGGCGGAGATACGCAGTATTTT. The V and J genes are TRBV7-9 and TRBJ2-3; 8 bases are shared with TRBD2. Per the germline V gene, CDR1 is SEHNR and CDR2 is FQNEAQ (reference sequence). The trim removed 1 base at V and 5 bases at J, leaving 5 bases unmatched. The CDR3 contains 15 residues. Together with reference TRBV7-9 and TRBJ2-3, the CDR3 gives the full variable domain: DTGVSQNPRHKITKRGQNVTFRCDPISEHNRLYWYRQTLGQGPEFLTYFQNEAQLEKSRLLSDRFSAERPKGSFSTLEIQRTEQGDSAMYLCASSLVREGGDTQYFGPGTRLTVL.

The rearrangement links TRBV29-1 to TRBJ2-2; possibly TRBD2 for D (6 bases). In germline, CDR1 is SQVTM, CDR2 ANQGSEA. V was trimmed by 7 bases and J by 2 bases, leaving 11 bases between them. This CDR3 region has 13 residues. The CDR3 region is CSAEGRNTGELFF. The CDR3 DNA follows: TGCAGCGCGGAGGGTCGCAACACCGGGGAGCTGTTTTTT.

The CDR3 sequence is CASRGRAAGNTIYF. The CDR3 DNA reads TGTGCCAGCCGTGGCAGGGCGGCTGGAAACACCATATATTTT. This chain uses TRBV2 with TRBJ1-3, with D perhaps TRBD1 (5 bases). The V and J ends lost 8 bases and 2 bases respectively, with 13 bases between them. Germline V gene lookup returns CDR1 SNHLY and CDR2 FYNNEI. This CDR3 contains 14 residues.

J is TRBJ2-7 and V is TRBV5-4; perhaps TRBD1 as D (5 bases). The CDR3 is made up of 13 amino acids. The V end was cut by 0 bases, the J end by 3 bases, with 7 bases between. Looked up from germline, CDR1 is SGHNT and CDR2 is YYREEE (reference sequence). The CDR3 region is CASSLAGNYEQYF. The CDR3 DNA follows: TGTGCCAGCAGCTTGGCAGGGAACTACGAGCAGTACTTC. The full variable domain, rest sourced from reference TRBV5-4 and TRBJ2-7, is ETGVTQSPTHLIKTRGQQVTLRCSSQSGHNTVSWYQQALGQGPQFIFQYYREEENGRGNFPPRFSGLQFPNYSSELNVNALELDDSALYLCASSLAGNYEQYFGPGTRLTVT.

The chain combines TRBV4-2 with TRBJ1-2; D is possibly TRBD1 (5 bases). Germline lookup yields CDR1 LGHNA and CDR2 YNFKEQ. This CDR3 spans 16 amino acids. Trimming took 1 base from V and 0 from J, leaving 12 bases between them. CDR3 region: CASSQGGQLTNYGYTF. CDR3 in DNA: TGTGCCAGCAGCCAAGGGGGCCAGCTAACTAACTATGGCTACACCTTC.

The rearrangement links TRBV27 to TRBJ1-5, with TRBD1 matching 7 bases. Germline CDR1 is MNHEY and CDR2 is SMNVEV (reference sequence). This CDR3 comprises 14 residues. J lost 4 bases, V lost 7 bases, and 7 bases had no gene match. This chain's CDR3 is CASNPSGQNQPQHF. In DNA, the CDR3 is TGTGCCAGCAACCCGTCGGGACAGAATCAGCCCCAGCATTTT.

The rearrangement joins TRBV6-5 to TRBJ1-5; possibly TRBD1 for D (5 bases). The germline V gene encodes CDR1 MNHEY and CDR2 SVGAGI. Trimming removed 7 bases from V and 2 bases from J, with 15 bases in between. The CDR3 is 15 amino acids. In nucleotides, the CDR3 is TGTGCCAGCAACGTCGGGGGAGGACGCAATCAGCCCCAGCATTTT. Protein product: CASNVGGGRNQPQHF.

This chain uses TRBV6-5 with TRBJ1-2; 9 bases are a match to TRBD1. Trimming removed 0 bases from V and 8 bases from J; junction bases left unmatched: 4. The length of the CDR3 is 14 residues. Germline V gene data show CDR1 as MNHEY and CDR2 as SVGAGI. CDR3 amino acids: CASSYSPTGGGYTF. CDR3 bases: TGTGCCAGCAGTTACTCTCCGACAGGGGGAGGCTACACCTTC.

V usage is TRBV6-5 and J usage is TRBJ2-2; 7 bases line up with TRBD2. V shed 0 bases, J shed 0 bases, and the junction held 1 base outside the gene matches. The CDR3 contains 16 residues. The germline V gene has CDR1 MNHEY and CDR2 SVGAGI. The CDR3 nucleotides read TGTGCCAGCAGTTACTCGGGAGGGGCGAACACCGGGGAGCTGTTTTTT. It specifies CASSYSGGANTGELFF.

CDR3 sequence (DNA): TGCGCCAGCAGCGACCCACTGAGGACTAGGCCGGGAACCGGGGAGCTGTTTTTT. This translates into CASSDPLRTRPGTGELFF. The V call is TRBV4-1, the J call TRBJ2-2; 7 positions match TRBD2. The V gene's germline CDR1 is MGHRA and CDR2 YSYEKL. The CDR3 covers 18 residues. Trimming took 5 bases from V and 5 from J; bases not matched to a gene: 17.

The genes are TRBV7-2 and TRBJ1-1; D not resolved. Germline loops: CDR1 SGHTA, CDR2 FQGNSA. The CDR3 loop spans 13 amino acids. V dropped 3 bases and J dropped 4 bases, with 9 bases sitting between them. CDR3 sequence (DNA): TGTGCCAGCAGCTTCGGCGGGCGCACTGAAGCTTTCTTT. It translates to CASSFGGRTEAFF. The full variable domain, rest sourced from reference TRBV7-2 and TRBJ1-1, is GAGVSQSPSNKVTEKGKDVELRCDPISGHTALYWYRQSLGQGLEFLIYFQGNSAPDKSGLPSDRFSAERTGGSVSTLTIQRTQQEDSAVYLCASSFGGRTEAFFGQGTRLTVV.

The chain carries TRBV6-6 and TRBJ1-2; tentative D call: TRBD1 (5 bases). Trimming took 5 bases from V and 3 from J, leaving 13 bases between them. Germline-derived CDR1 and CDR2 are MNHNY and SVGAGI (reference sequence). The CDR3 is 14 amino acids. CDR3 nucleotides: TGTGCCAGCAGTGATGGGGCCGCCTACTATGGCTACACCTTC. The encoded protein is CASSDGAAYYGYTF.

The chain recombines TRBV28 with TRBJ2-3; possible D gene TRBD1, 6 bases. This CDR3 has 13 amino acids. Germline V gene sequence: CDR1 MDHEN, CDR2 SYDVKM. Trimming removed 4 bases at V and 5 bases at J, with 10 bases between. The CDR3 nucleotides are TGTGCCAGCAGTTCTCACAGGGTAGATACGCAGTATTTT. Its translation: CASSSHRVDTQYF.

The J gene is TRBJ2-7, the V gene TRBV5-1; D gene ambiguous. The germline CDR1 and CDR2 sequences are SGHRS and YFSETQ. There are 14 residues in the CDR3. The V gene lost 2 bases and the J gene lost 6 bases, with 15 bases spanning the gap. The CDR3 reads CASSLRQPDFEQYF. The CDR3 DNA reads as TGCGCCAGCAGCTTACGGCAGCCCGACTTCGAGCAGTACTTC.

For this clone: The germline gene is not matched at one end of the junction; a read error may be the cause. This sample includes further DNA sequences coding for the same CDR3. The chain carries TRBV4-1 and TRBJ1-1; the D is unclear. This CDR3 has 16 amino acids. CDR1 is MGHRA, CDR2 YSYEKL, per germline. CDR3 region: CASSQPGISMNTEAFF. CDR3 DNA sequence: TGCGCCAGCAGCCAACCAGGCATTTCCATGAACACCGAAGCTTTCTTT.

The V and J genes are TRBV9 and TRBJ2-1; 8 bases are shared with TRBD2. CDR1 is SGDLS and CDR2 is YYNGEE in the germline V gene. The CDR3 runs to 12 residues. As DNA, the CDR3 is TGTGCGACCGGGACTAGAGCTAATGAGCAGTTCTTC. It codes for CATGTRANEQFF.

The V and J genes are TRBV5-1 and TRBJ2-5, with 10 nucleotides matching TRBD2. The J segment lost 5 bases and the V segment lost 4 bases, leaving 5 bases of the junction unmatched. Germline CDR1 SGHRS, CDR2 YFSETQ. The CDR3 spans 14 residues. The CDR3, as DNA: TGCGCCAGCAGCGAGCGGGGGGGTGGGGAGACCCAGTACTTC. Protein product: CASSERGGGETQYF. Combining the CDR3 with reference TRBV5-1 and TRBJ2-5 gives the whole variable domain KAGVTQTPRYLIKTRGQQVTLSCSPISGHRSVSWYQQTPGQGLQFLFEYFSETQRNKGNFPGRFSGRQFSNSRSEMNVSTLELGDSALYLCASSERGGGETQYFGPGTRLLVL.